Presented here are 11 T cell receptor beta chains from one specimen sequenced in a study of Ad26.COV2.S vaccination and SARS-CoV-2 variants. Indicated treatment: roughly 18 received Ad26.COV2.S at low or high dose, single or two shots; about 5 received placebo; per-sample allocation not given. Each sample was drawn 63 days after the first injection (of vaccine or placebo). Sequencing used immunoSEQ multiplex PCR; TCRdb keeps in-frame clones, though not all of them. The sample includes around 450,000 clones, 80% to 90% seen only once; the top ten take 2% to 3%. This specimen was peripheral blood, taken in a trial of Ad26.COV2.S vaccine versus placebo. Receptors originate from a person between 18 and 59 years old who received the Ad26.COV2.S COVID-19 vaccine or a placebo.

The chain recombines TRBV6-5 with TRBJ2-1, with 11 nucleotides matching TRBD2. The trim removed 5 bases at V and 9 bases at J, leaving 6 bases unmatched. The length of the CDR3 is 14 residues. Germline-derived CDR1 and CDR2 are MNHEY and SVGAGI. The CDR3 protein is CASSLTSGSGEQFF. CDR3 DNA sequence: TGTGCCAGCAGTCTCACTAGCGGGAGTGGTGAGCAGTTCTTC.

The chain joins TRBV13 to TRBJ2-3; 13 nucleotides match TRBD2. This CDR3 has 16 residues. Looked up from germline, CDR1 is PRHDT and CDR2 is FYEKMQ (reference sequence). Trimming cost V 4 bases and J 7 bases; bases outside gene matches: 8. The CDR3, as DNA: TGTGCCAGCAGCTCCCCTCGGACTAGCGGGAGTTATACGCAGTATTTT. It translates to CASSSPRTSGSYTQYF.

The rearrangement uses TRBV4-3 and TRBJ1-5; 9 nucleotides match TRBD1. The CDR3 totals 17 residues. The V gene's germline CDR1 is LGHNA and CDR2 YSLEER. V lost 0 bases to trimming and J lost 4 bases; unmatched junction nucleotides: 7. CDR3 in amino acids: CASSQDLRQGDNQPQHF. Here the CDR3 DNA reads TGCGCCAGCAGCCAAGATTTGCGACAGGGGGATAATCAGCCCCAGCATTTT.

This clone appeared a single time. This sequence joins TRBV4-3 and TRBJ2-3, with 13 positions matching TRBD2. This CDR3 is built from 16 residues. V shed 3 bases and J 8 bases; nucleotides not matched to a gene: 8. Germline values: CDR1 LGHNA, CDR2 YSLEER. CDR3: CASSHLTSGGAGTQYF. CDR3 sequence (DNA): TGCGCCAGCAGCCACCTAACTAGCGGGGGGGCTGGTACGCAGTATTTT.

The J gene is TRBJ2-1, the V gene TRBV4-3; no clear D gene. Trimming took 0 bases from V and 3 from J, leaving 9 bases between them. The CDR3 runs 15 residues. Germline CDR1 is LGHNA and CDR2 is YSLEER. The CDR3 bases are TGCGCCAGCAGCCAAGATGTGTGGAGCTACAATGAGCAGTTCTTC. It translates to CASSQDVWSYNEQFF.

The chain is built from TRBV9 and TRBJ2-3, with D uncertain. CDR3 length equals 13 residues. V gave up 0 bases and J gave up 6 bases, with 8 bases separating them. Germline V gives CDR1 SGDLS, CDR2 YYNGEE. The CDR3 reads CASSVDDGDTQYF. The CDR3, as DNA: TGTGCCAGCAGCGTAGATGATGGGGATACGCAGTATTTT.

J is TRBJ2-2 and V is TRBV6-5; 8 bases are a match to TRBD1. Looked up from germline, CDR1 is MNHEY and CDR2 is SVGAGI. The CDR3 is 16 residues long. The J segment lost 4 bases and the V segment lost 1 base, leaving 5 bases of the junction unmatched. The CDR3 DNA is TGTGCCAGCAGTTACTTTAGGACAGGGTCCACCGGGGAGCTGTTTTTT. This encodes CASSYFRTGSTGELFF.

This chain connects TRBV6-6 to TRBJ1-1, with unresolved D. V was cut by 8 bases and J by 7 bases, with 14 bases left in between. The germline CDR1 and CDR2 sequences are MNHNY and SVGAGI (reference sequence). CDR3 length equals 12 residues. The DNA of the CDR3 is TGTGCCAGCCGACTGGGGTGGGTTGAAGCTTTCTTT. It yields the protein CASRLGWVEAFF.

The V call is TRBV29-1, the J call TRBJ2-5, with a possible D match to TRBD2 (7 bases). The V gene's germline CDR1 is SQVTM and CDR2 ANQGSEA. The ends were cut back, 2 bases at V and 5 bases at J, with 12 bases in the middle. This CDR3 is 13 amino acids long. DNA of the CDR3: TGCAGCGTTGAACGGGGGGCTCAGGAGACCCAGTACTTC. It translates to CSVERGAQETQYF.

The chain recombines TRBV5-1 with TRBJ1-1, with D perhaps TRBD1 (5 bases). Germline assignment: CDR1 SGHRS and CDR2 YFSETQ. The CDR3 covers 16 residues. V was clipped by 5 bases and J by 5 bases, with 22 bases between them. As DNA, the CDR3 is TGCGCCAGCAGAAGAACCCAAGATTGGGAGGGGACTGAAGCTTTCTTT. This translates into CASRRTQDWEGTEAFF.

The J gene is TRBJ2-6, the V gene TRBV19; D is possibly TRBD2 (5 bases). The CDR3 spans 15 residues. CDR1 is LNHDA and CDR2 is SQIVND in the germline V gene (reference sequence). V lost 8 bases and J lost 0, with 11 bases in between. CDR3 DNA: TGTGCCAGTGAGGCGGGTAGCTCTGGGGCCAACGTCCTGACTTTC. Amino acid sequence: CASEAGSSGANVLTF. Full variable domain (missing parts from reference TRBV19 and TRBJ2-6): DGGITQSPKYLFRKEGQNVTLSCEQNLNHDAMYWYRQDPGQGLRLIYYSQIVNDFQKGDIAEGYSVSREKKESFPLTVTSAQKNPTAFYLCASEAGSSGANVLTFGAGSRLTVL.